These 29 T cell receptor beta chains share one sample of origin, sequenced in a study of cytomegalovirus exposure and HLA in healthy donors. Only in-frame clones appear in the TCRdb table, and some are missing; sequencing was by immunoSEQ multiplex PCR. The sample consists of around 60,000 clones, 90% to 97% of them appearing once. What was sequenced was PBMCs. Receptors were obtained from a woman aged 18-30 years in good health and CMV-seronegative.

V and J are TRBV20-1 and TRBJ2-3, with D possibly being TRBD2 (6 bases). V shed 3 bases and J shed 6 bases, with 7 bases lying between them. The germline V gene has CDR1 DFQATT and CDR2 SNEGSKA (reference sequence). CDR3 size: 11 residues. The CDR3 loop reads CSASGGDTQYF. CDR3 bases: TGCAGTGCTAGTGGGGGGGATACGCAGTATTTT.

The chain uses TRBV5-4 and TRBJ2-3; 7 bases map to TRBD1. Germline V gives CDR1 SGHNT, CDR2 YYREEE (reference sequence). The CDR3 contains 15 residues. The trim removed 0 bases at V and 3 bases at J, leaving 4 bases unmatched. The CDR3 sequence is CASSLVSGGTDTQYF. CDR3 sequence (DNA): TGTGCCAGCAGCTTGGTCTCAGGGGGTACAGATACGCAGTATTTT.

This chain joins TRBV5-1 and TRBJ2-3; 7 positions agree with TRBD2. With 1 base clipped from V and 3 bases from J, the junction kept 8 bases outside the gene matches. The CDR3 sequence is 16 residues long. Germline V lookup: CDR1 SGHRS, CDR2 YFSETQ. The CDR3 nucleotides read TGCGCCAGCAGCTTGCCCCCTTCGGGGGGAACAGATACGCAGTATTTT. This gives the protein CASSLPPSGGTDTQYF.

CDR3 in DNA: TGTGCCAGCAGCCCCTCGCATCGGTCTGGAAACACCATATATTTT. It encodes CASSPSHRSGNTIYF. This chain uses TRBV11-2 with TRBJ1-3; D uncertain. Per germline, CDR1 SGHAT and CDR2 FQNNGV. The CDR3 runs to 15 residues. V was shortened by 5 bases and J by 1 base, with 12 bases between the two germline ends.

The gene calls are TRBV7-2 and TRBJ2-4; weak D call: TRBD2 (5 bases). From germline, CDR1 is SGHTA and CDR2 FQGNSA. The CDR3 spans 14 residues. Trimming removed 0 bases from V and 6 bases from J, with 9 bases in between. The CDR3 sequence: CASSLAGVGNIQYF. CDR3 nucleotide sequence: TGTGCCAGCAGCTTAGCGGGAGTGGGAAACATTCAGTACTTC.

The CDR3 DNA sequence: TGTGCCAGCAGCTTAGCGCTGGCAGGTGGGACTGAAGCTTTCTTT. Protein sequence: CASSLALAGGTEAFF. This rearrangement joins TRBV7-2 to TRBJ1-1; D uncertain. Germline V gene data show CDR1 as SGHTA and CDR2 as FQGNSA. This CDR3 has 15 amino acids. The ends were cut back, 0 bases at V and 5 bases at J, with 13 bases in the middle.

The chain links TRBV5-1 to TRBJ2-3; no definite D call. The germline V and J ends were trimmed by 4 bases and 1 base, with 7 bases remaining between them. The CDR3 sequence is 13 residues long. Germline CDR1 SGHRS, CDR2 YFSETQ. The CDR3 region is CASSPSGTDTQYF. CDR3 in DNA: TGCGCCAGCAGCCCCTCGGGCACAGATACGCAGTATTTT.

This sequence joins TRBV27 and TRBJ1-2; 8 nucleotides line up with TRBD1. This CDR3 is built from 13 residues. Germline loops: CDR1 MNHEY, CDR2 SMNVEV (reference sequence). J was trimmed by 4 bases and V by 5 bases; bases with no gene match: 3. CDR3 sequence reads: CASSLDRAYGYTF. CDR3 nucleotide sequence: TGTGCCAGCAGTCTGGACAGGGCCTATGGCTACACCTTC.

The chain employs TRBV6-5 and TRBJ2-7, with 7 bases lining up with TRBD2. The CDR3 runs 15 residues. The germline gives CDR1 MNHEY, CDR2 SVGAGI. J lost 3 bases, V lost 1 base, and 6 bases had no gene match. CDR3 nucleotide sequence: TGTGCCAGCAGTTACTACGGGAGGCCCGACTACGAGCAGTACTTC. This gives the protein CASSYYGRPDYEQYF.

The J gene is TRBJ2-2, the V gene TRBV4-1, with TRBD1 matching over 7 bases. The V gene's germline CDR1 is MGHRA and CDR2 YSYEKL. This CDR3 is 15 amino acids long. Trimming cost V 0 bases and J 8 bases; bases outside gene matches: 6. In nucleotides, the CDR3 is TGCGCCAGCAGCCAAGACCGACAGGGTCCGGGGGAGCTGTTTTTT. Residues: CASSQDRQGPGELFF.

The genes are TRBV9 and TRBJ2-7; the match to TRBD2 covers 7 bases. V gave up 4 bases and J gave up 4 bases; unmatched junction bases: 11. This CDR3 has 15 amino acids. Germline lookup yields CDR1 SGDLS and CDR2 YYNGEE. CDR3 loop: CASSPGTLGGYEQYF. The CDR3 bases are TGTGCCAGCAGCCCTGGGACCCTGGGGGGGTACGAGCAGTACTTC.

The chain links TRBV18 to TRBJ1-5; D is undetermined. The CDR3 is 16 amino acids. Germline assignment: CDR1 KGHSH and CDR2 LQKENI. Trimming stripped 3 bases from V and 4 bases from J, with 16 bases between. CDR3 DNA sequence: TGTGCCAGCTCACCTATGAGCTCTCGGGTGAATCAGCCCCAGCATTTT. Its translation: CASSPMSSRVNQPQHF.

The gene calls are TRBV4-1 and TRBJ2-7; 12 bases align to TRBD2. This CDR3 has 17 amino acids. From germline, CDR1 is MGHRA and CDR2 YSYEKL. The J segment lost 4 bases and the V segment lost 1 base, leaving 8 bases of the junction unmatched. The CDR3 bases are TGCGCCAGCAGCCAAGGGCCCCTGCTAGCGGGGGGGTACGAGCAGTACTTC. Its protein is CASSQGPLLAGGYEQYF.

The J gene is TRBJ1-5, the V gene TRBV28, with D maybe TRBD1 (6 bases). Germline V gives CDR1 MDHEN, CDR2 SYDVKM. The CDR3 length is 17 residues. V was clipped by 1 base and J by 0 bases, with 13 bases between them. The CDR3: CASSLSGTKYSNQPQHF. As DNA, the CDR3 is TGTGCCAGCAGTTTATCTGGGACAAAATATAGCAATCAGCCCCAGCATTTT.

This chain connects TRBV18 to TRBJ2-6; D gene uncertain. Germline loops: CDR1 KGHSH, CDR2 LQKENI. CDR3 length: 14 residues. Trimming took off 3 bases at V and 0 bases at J, with 3 bases between the two ends. The CDR3 DNA reads as TGTGCCAGCTCACCCCGCTCTGGGGCCAACGTCCTGACTTTC. It codes for CASSPRSGANVLTF.

The rearrangement links TRBV7-3 to TRBJ1-3; no reliable D call. Germline loops: CDR1 SGHTA, CDR2 FQGTGA. The length of the CDR3 is 16 residues. V was shortened by 5 bases and J by 0 bases, with 14 bases between the two germline ends. The CDR3 here is CASSPQPGNSGNTIYF. CDR3 in DNA: TGTGCCAGCAGCCCCCAGCCCGGGAACTCTGGAAACACCATATATTTT.

The rearrangement joins TRBV5-1 to TRBJ2-7, with a possible D match to TRBD1 (6 bases). The CDR3 has 13 residues. Trimming left V 0 bases short and J 3 bases short, with 7 bases between. CDR1 is SGHRS, CDR2 YFSETQ, per germline. In DNA form, the CDR3 reads TGCGCCAGCAGCTTGGGAGGGGGCTACGAGCAGTACTTC. This translates into CASSLGGGYEQYF.

This clone occurred once. Mismatch with germline at one junction end may stem from a read error. This chain uses TRBV7-7 with TRBJ1-4; 8 positions match TRBD1. This CDR3 region has 14 residues. Per the germline V gene, CDR1 is SSHAT and CDR2 is FNYEAQ (reference sequence). The CDR3 reads CASSSGQGGEKLFF. The DNA for the CDR3 is TGTGCTAGCAGCTCCGGACAGGGTGGTGAAAAACTGTTTTTT.

The chain joins TRBV7-9 to TRBJ2-1, with 8 positions matching TRBD2. This CDR3 is built from 19 residues. The germline V gene has CDR1 SEHNR and CDR2 FQNEAQ (reference sequence). Unmatched junction bases numbered 12, after V lost 1 base and J lost 1 base. Here the CDR3 reads CASSLGGTRTRRSYNEQFF. The DNA of the CDR3 is TGTGCCAGCAGCTTAGGGGGGACTAGGACCCGTCGTTCCTACAATGAGCAGTTCTTC.

This rearrangement joins TRBV5-4 to TRBJ2-1; D is uncertain. This CDR3 has 13 residues. V gave up 1 base and J gave up 10 bases, with 12 bases separating them. Germline values: CDR1 SGHNT, CDR2 YYREEE (reference sequence). CDR3 DNA sequence: TGTGCCAGCAGCTTGTCACCGGTGGAGGAGCAGTTCTTC. Translated, it gives CASSLSPVEEQFF. Full variable domain (remainder filled in from reference TRBV5-4 and TRBJ2-1): ETGVTQSPTHLIKTRGQQVTLRCSSQSGHNTVSWYQQALGQGPQFIFQYYREEENGRGNFPPRFSGLQFPNYSSELNVNALELDDSALYLCASSLSPVEEQFFGPGTRLTVL.

The chain has TRBV19 and TRBJ1-1; tentative D call: TRBD1 (6 bases). From germline, CDR1 is LNHDA and CDR2 SQIVND (reference sequence). V lost 7 bases and J lost 0, with 21 bases in between. The CDR3 spans 17 residues. CDR3 protein: CASTPGQNDPMNTEAFF. CDR3 in DNA: TGTGCCAGTACCCCCGGACAGAATGACCCCATGAACACTGAAGCTTTCTTT.

The J gene is TRBJ2-2, the V gene TRBV7-9; no reliable D call. Germline values: CDR1 SEHNR, CDR2 FQNEAQ (reference sequence). Trimming left V 6 bases short and J 4 bases short, with 12 bases between. The CDR3 is 14 residues long. The DNA for the CDR3 is TGTGCCAGCAGTACGGGTCTTACCACCGGGGAGCTGTTTTTT. Protein: CASSTGLTTGELFF.

The genes are TRBV6-4 and TRBJ1-2; 7 bases are shared with TRBD1. Per germline, CDR1 MRHNA and CDR2 SNTAGT. The trim removed 0 bases at V and 4 bases at J, leaving 2 bases unmatched. The CDR3 is made up of 14 amino acids. The CDR3 reads CASSDSRTGYGYTF. Written as DNA, the CDR3 is TGTGCCAGCAGTGACTCACGGACAGGCTATGGCTACACCTTC.

The chain employs TRBV30 and TRBJ2-1; D possibly corresponds to TRBD2 (6 bases). V was trimmed by 1 base and J by 4 bases, leaving 23 bases between them. The CDR3 length is 18 residues. Germline V gene lookup returns CDR1 GTSNPN and CDR2 SVGIG (reference sequence). The CDR3 nucleotides read TGTGCCTGGAGTGACCCAAGGGAAGCGGGCCTAGCGTACAATGAGCAGTTCTTC. Its translation is CAWSDPREAGLAYNEQFF.

The chain has TRBV15 and TRBJ2-7; D is ambiguous. Germline V lookup: CDR1 LNHNV, CDR2 YYDKDF (reference sequence). The V and J ends lost 5 bases and 0 bases respectively, with 11 bases between them. This CDR3 is 14 amino acids long. CDR3 in DNA: TGTGCCACCAGCTCCCGACAAACCTCCTACGAGCAGTACTTC. It specifies CATSSRQTSYEQYF.

The V and J genes are TRBV25-1 and TRBJ2-5, with D tentatively TRBD1 (5 bases). V lost 4 bases and J 5 bases, leaving 11 bases between the germline ends. The V gene's germline CDR1 is MGHDK and CDR2 SYGVNS. CDR3 size: 13 residues. CDR3 sequence: CASSVAGLETQYF. The CDR3 DNA follows: TGTGCCAGCAGTGTGGCAGGGTTGGAGACCCAGTACTTC.

The rearrangement links TRBV27 to TRBJ1-1; 7 bases match TRBD1. V lost 5 bases, J lost 1 base, and 10 bases stayed unmatched. The CDR3 totals 16 residues. CDR1 is MNHEY and CDR2 is SMNVEV in the germline V gene (reference sequence). CDR3 sequence reads: CASSVNRGLGNTEAFF. CDR3 nucleotides: TGTGCCAGCAGTGTCAACAGGGGCCTGGGGAACACTGAAGCTTTCTTT.

The chain is built from TRBV11-3 and TRBJ2-7, with 12 bases fitting TRBD1. This CDR3 is built from 15 residues. Germline loops: CDR1 SGHNT, CDR2 YENEEA. The junction had 3 bases not matched to a gene; V was cut back by 1 base and J by 5 bases. The CDR3 DNA reads as TGTGCCAGCAGCTTAGGAGGGACAGGGGGCCACGAGCAGTACTTC. Its translation is CASSLGGTGGHEQYF.

The chain couples TRBV7-9 to TRBJ2-1; 12 positions match TRBD2. In germline, CDR1 is SEHNR, CDR2 FQNEAQ (reference sequence). This CDR3 spans 16 amino acids. V was pared by 1 base and J by 8 bases, with 6 bases of the junction left unmatched. The CDR3 sequence is CASSLGLAGGRDEQFF. The CDR3 nucleotides read TGTGCCAGCAGCTTAGGGCTAGCGGGAGGGAGGGATGAGCAGTTCTTC. Complete variable domain (other parts from reference TRBV7-9 and TRBJ2-1): DTGVSQNPRHKITKRGQNVTFRCDPISEHNRLYWYRQTLGQGPEFLTYFQNEAQLEKSRLLSDRFSAERPKGSFSTLEIQRTEQGDSAMYLCASSLGLAGGRDEQFFGPGTRLTVL.